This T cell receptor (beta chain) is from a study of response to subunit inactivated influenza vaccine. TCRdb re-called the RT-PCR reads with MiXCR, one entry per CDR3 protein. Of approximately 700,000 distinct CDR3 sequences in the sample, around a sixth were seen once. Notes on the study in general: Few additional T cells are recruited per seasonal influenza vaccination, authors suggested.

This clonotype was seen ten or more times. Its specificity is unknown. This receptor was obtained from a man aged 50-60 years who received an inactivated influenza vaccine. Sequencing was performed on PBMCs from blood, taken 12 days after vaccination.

CDR3 amino acids: CASSLASGGAIETQYF. CDR3 bases: TGTGCCAGCAGTTTAGCTAGCGGGGGGGCTATCGAGACCCAGTACTTC. The rearrangement joins TRBV12-3 or TRBV12-4 to TRBJ2-5, with 11 bases that match TRBD2. With V trimmed by 0 bases and J by 5 bases, 5 bases remained unmatched. This CDR3 contains 16 residues.